The source of this T cell receptor (beta chain) is a study of blood T cells in healthy people across ages. General study findings and limits: Naive T cell percentage and TCR beta diversity correlated strongly.

CDR1 SGHRS and CDR2 YFSETQ come from the germline V gene. The CDR3 contains 15 residues. Trimming took 1 base from V and 2 from J; bases not matched to a gene: 3. This clonotype was seen ten or more times. The target antigen is unknown. Extraction yielded at least 5 micrograms of total RNA per sample. The authors ran a second PCR of roughly 6 to 12 cycles using a sample-barcoded 5' primer and a J-beta primer mix. TCRdb re-called the 5' RACE reads through MiXCR, storing one row per CDR3 protein. The table includes 750,000 to 1,000,000 distinct CDR3 sequences, 25% to 35% detected once. These data also featured in a second study, about T cells of mothers and their children.

The origin of this receptor is a woman in her 40s in good health. The sequencing input was blood. V usage is TRBV5-1 and J usage is TRBJ1-5, with TRBD1 identical over 7 bases. The CDR3 spells CASSLTGVGNQPQHF. The CDR3 nucleotides are TGCGCCAGCAGCTTGACAGGGGTGGGCAATCAGCCCCAGCATTTT. Complete variable domain (other parts from reference TRBV5-1 and TRBJ1-5): KAGVTQTPRYLIKTRGQQVTLSCSPISGHRSVSWYQQTPGQGLQFLFEYFSETQRNKGNFPGRFSGRQFSNSRSEMNVSTLELGDSALYLCASSLTGVGNQPQHFGDGTRLSIL.